The clone carrying this T cell receptor beta chain has a handful of counts. Its antigen is still unknown. The germline gene is not matched at one end of the junction; a read error may be the cause. This entry belongs to a study of response to subunit inactivated influenza vaccine. Findings and limits, study-wide: Authors suggested each seasonal influenza vaccination recruits few new T cells.

TCRdb re-called the RT-PCR reads through MiXCR, storing one row per CDR3 protein. The table lists about 520,000 distinct CDR3 sequences, more than 7% of them singletons. This CDR3 contains 16 residues. Germline V CDR1 and CDR2: SSHAT, FNYEAQ (reference sequence). The rearrangement links TRBV7-7 to TRBJ2-5; TRBD2 might be the D (6 bases). This receptor was identified in a man between 50 and 69 years old who received an inactivated influenza vaccine. The specimen was PBMCs from blood, collected roughly 24 months after vaccination. The CDR3 is CASSLGPQGGWETQYF. For the CDR3, the DNA is TGTGCTAGCAGCTTAGGACCCCAGGGAGGTTGGGAGACCCAGTACTTC.